Listed here are 32 T cell receptor beta chains from one sample, sequenced in a study of blood T cell repertoires in COVID-19. Using immunoSEQ multiplex PCR, the repertoire was profiled, and TCRdb retains in-frame clones only, with some absent. Of about 110,000 clones listed, nearly 90% are singletons. Material: peripheral blood. The receptors were gathered from a human donor in a cohort sampled during active COVID-19.

This sequence joins TRBV6-5 and TRBJ2-2; 7 nucleotides line up with TRBD1. Germline V lookup: CDR1 MNHEY, CDR2 SVGAGI. The CDR3 totals 15 residues. CDR3 in amino acids: CAVRGGQTARGELFF. Here the CDR3 DNA reads TGTGCAGTCAGAGGGGGACAGACCGCCCGCGGGGAGCTGTTTTTT.

The chain uses TRBV5-4 and TRBJ2-1, with 8 bases aligning to TRBD2. The CDR3 is 15 residues long. Losses at the gene ends were 4 bases for V and 7 bases for J; bases not matched to a gene: 10. CDR1 is SGHNT and CDR2 is YYREEE in the germline V gene (reference sequence). CDR3 bases: TGTGCCAGCAGCCCCCGCGGGGGGCCGAGTAATGAGCAGTTCTTC. Encoded protein: CASSPRGGPSNEQFF.

The V and J genes are TRBV12-3 or TRBV12-4 and TRBJ1-5; D possibly corresponds to TRBD1 (5 bases). This CDR3 is 13 amino acids long. Trimming removed 3 bases from V and 4 bases from J, with 7 bases in between. CDR3 sequence (DNA): TGTGCCAGCAGTTTGACAGCTAATCAGCCCCAGCATTTT. Encoded protein: CASSLTANQPQHF.

The chain uses TRBV6-5 and TRBJ2-1; D might be TRBD2 (5 bases). Germline lookup yields CDR1 MNHEY and CDR2 SVGAGI. Trimming left V 4 bases short and J 7 bases short, with 17 bases between. This CDR3 comprises 15 residues. CDR3 loop: CASSSPTGWGNEQFF. The DNA of the CDR3 is TGTGCCAGCAGTTCCCCTACGGGGTGGGGTAATGAGCAGTTCTTC.

The V call is TRBV5-5, the J call TRBJ1-6, with 11 bases identical to TRBD1. Trimming at V came to 4 bases and at J to 3 bases, leaving 3 bases not matched to a gene. The CDR3 consists of 16 residues. The germline gives CDR1 SGHKS, CDR2 YYEKEE (reference sequence). The CDR3 sequence is CASSGTGGIYNSPLHF. In nucleotides, the CDR3 is TGTGCCAGCAGCGGGACAGGGGGGATCTATAATTCACCCCTCCACTTT.

This chain connects TRBV6-6 to TRBJ1-2, with unresolved D. Per germline, CDR1 MNHNY and CDR2 SVGAGI (reference sequence). Trimming took 5 bases from V and 8 from J, leaving 15 bases between them. The CDR3 loop spans 13 amino acids. CDR3 DNA: TGTGCCAGCAGTCAATCTCAGGCGCGCGGCTACACCTTC. This sequence encodes CASSQSQARGYTF.

The rearrangement joins TRBV5-4 to TRBJ2-7; 14 positions match TRBD2. V gave up 5 bases and J gave up 5 bases; unmatched junction bases: 9. The germline gives CDR1 SGHNT, CDR2 YYREEE (reference sequence). The CDR3 has 16 amino acids. CDR3 in amino acids: CASRRGGTSGSNEQYF. Written as DNA, the CDR3 is TGTGCCAGCAGGAGGGGGGGGACTAGCGGGAGCAACGAGCAGTACTTC.

The rearrangement links TRBV18 to TRBJ2-5; D is perhaps TRBD2 (5 bases). The CDR3 is 15 amino acids. Germline CDR1 and CDR2: KGHSH and LQKENI. Between the trimmed V and J ends, which lost 5 bases and 7 bases, there was a span of 20 bases. The CDR3 DNA reads as TGTGCCAGCTCATATATAGGAGGCTCGGATGGGACCCAGTACTTC. Amino acid sequence: CASSYIGGSDGTQYF.

This chain connects TRBV18 to TRBJ1-4, with unresolved D. Germline assignment: CDR1 KGHSH and CDR2 LQKENI. The CDR3 is 15 residues long. The V end was cut by 6 bases, the J end by 0 bases, with 11 bases between. The CDR3 sequence is CASSLRIATNEKLFF. CDR3 coding DNA: TGTGCCAGCTCCCTGCGGATAGCAACTAATGAAAAACTGTTTTTT.

The CDR3 coding sequence is TGTGCCATCGGGGACACGGCCGCACGCTACACCTTC. Translated, it gives CAIGDTAARYTF. The V gene is TRBV2, the J gene TRBJ1-2; tentatively, D is TRBD1 (6 bases). The CDR3 loop spans 12 amino acids. Trimming removed 10 bases from V and 9 bases from J, with 18 bases in between. CDR1 SNHLY and CDR2 FYNNEI come from the germline V gene.

As DNA, the CDR3 is TGTGCCAGCAGCCAACAGGGATCCTACGAGCAGTACTTC. It yields the protein CASSQQGSYEQYF. This rearrangement joins TRBV7-2 to TRBJ2-7, with D perhaps TRBD1 (6 bases). CDR1 is SGHTA, CDR2 FQGNSA, per germline. The CDR3 spans 13 residues. The ends were cut back, 5 bases at V and 1 base at J, with 9 bases in the middle.

The V gene is TRBV28, the J gene TRBJ1-5, with 7 bases identical to TRBD1. The J segment lost 3 bases and the V segment lost 5 bases, leaving 7 bases of the junction unmatched. The CDR3 is made up of 15 amino acids. Germline values: CDR1 MDHEN, CDR2 SYDVKM. The CDR3, as DNA: TGTGCCAGCAGTGGTCCAGGGGGTTTCAATCAGCCCCAGCATTTT. It yields the protein CASSGPGGFNQPQHF. Looking up the rest from reference TRBV28 and TRBJ1-5 gives the full variable domain: DVKVTQSSRYLVKRTGEKVFLECVQDMDHENMFWYRQDPGLGLRLIYFSYDVKMKEKGDIPEGYSVSREKKERFSLILESASTNQTSMYLCASSGPGGFNQPQHFGDGTRLSIL.

The chain recombines TRBV27 with TRBJ2-5; 8 positions agree with TRBD2. This CDR3 region has 13 residues. Germline-derived CDR1 and CDR2 are MNHEY and SMNVEV (reference sequence). V was clipped by 6 bases and J by 5 bases; unmatched bases: 5. The CDR3 reads CASSRGGRETQYF. Here the CDR3 DNA reads TGTGCCAGCAGCCGCGGGGGGCGGGAGACCCAGTACTTC.

V usage is TRBV29-1 and J usage is TRBJ2-7; the D gene is possibly TRBD1 (5 bases). The CDR3 length is 13 residues. Trimming shortened V by 4 bases and J by 3 bases, and 13 bases separated the two germline ends. The V gene's germline CDR1 is SQVTM and CDR2 ANQGSEA. As DNA, the CDR3 is TGCAGCGTTGTTGTGACCCAGGGCTACGAGCAGTACTTC. Translation: CSVVVTQGYEQYF.

This clone has a single count. The V call is TRBV13, the J call TRBJ1-2; the match to TRBD1 covers 8 bases. The CDR3 is 18 amino acids. With V trimmed by 3 bases and J by 2 bases, 14 bases remained unmatched. Germline V gives CDR1 PRHDT, CDR2 FYEKMQ (reference sequence). In DNA form, the CDR3 reads TGTGCCAGCAGCTTTCTGTTCCGAGACAGGGGAGCCAACTATGGCTACACCTTC. Translating it yields CASSFLFRDRGANYGYTF.

This chain uses TRBV5-5 with TRBJ2-1, with TRBD2 identical over 9 bases. J gave up 8 bases and V 0 bases, and 12 bases lay outside the gene matches. CDR3 length equals 17 residues. In germline, CDR1 is SGHKS, CDR2 YYEKEE (reference sequence). This CDR3 is CASSLASGLAFGYEQFF. In nucleotides, the CDR3 is TGTGCCAGCAGCTTGGCCTCCGGACTAGCGTTCGGGTATGAGCAGTTCTTC.

The chain combines TRBV7-2 with TRBJ2-7; TRBD2 agrees at 9 bases. V lost 5 bases, J lost 0 bases, and 5 bases stayed unmatched. The CDR3 totals 15 residues. Germline V lookup: CDR1 SGHTA, CDR2 FQGNSA. This CDR3 is CASSPSGRSSYEQYF. Written as DNA, the CDR3 is TGTGCCAGCAGCCCGAGCGGGAGGAGCTCCTACGAGCAGTACTTC.

The chain links TRBV13 to TRBJ2-7; perhaps TRBD2 as D (5 bases). The CDR3 runs 13 residues. V was clipped by 3 bases and J by 5 bases, with 11 bases between them. Germline lookup yields CDR1 PRHDT and CDR2 FYEKMQ (reference sequence). The CDR3 DNA is TGTGCCAGCAGCTTCAGCGCTAGCCACGAGCAGTACTTC. Translating it yields CASSFSASHEQYF.

The chain uses TRBV30 and TRBJ2-1, with 11 nucleotides matching TRBD2. Germline loops: CDR1 GTSNPN, CDR2 SVGIG (reference sequence). This CDR3 is 18 amino acids long. V lost 5 bases to trimming and J lost 6 bases; unmatched junction nucleotides: 18. The CDR3 sequence: CAWDSGRASPALFNEQFF. CDR3 sequence (DNA): TGTGCCTGGGATAGCGGGAGGGCGAGCCCCGCCCTATTCAATGAGCAGTTCTTC.

The genes are TRBV19 and TRBJ2-1; 12 bases fit TRBD1. This CDR3 region has 17 residues. Losses at the gene ends were 6 bases for V and 6 bases for J; bases not matched to a gene: 12. Germline V gene data show CDR1 as LNHDA and CDR2 as SQIVND (reference sequence). The CDR3: CASSQLRDRGRRNEQFF. The CDR3 DNA sequence: TGTGCCAGTAGCCAATTACGGGACAGGGGGCGCCGCAATGAGCAGTTCTTC.

This clone was found once. J is TRBJ2-7 and V is TRBV7-2; TRBD1 matches at 8 bases. Germline CDR1 and CDR2: SGHTA and FQGNSA. CDR3 length: 15 residues. The junction had 6 bases not matched to a gene; V was cut back by 5 bases and J by 0 bases. The CDR3 reads CASSLGTGGSYEQYF. CDR3 coding DNA: TGTGCCAGCAGCCTCGGGACAGGCGGCTCCTACGAGCAGTACTTC.

This sequence joins TRBV4-2 and TRBJ2-6, with D perhaps matching TRBD1 (6 bases). Trimming left V 5 bases short and J 1 base short, with 9 bases between. The CDR3 has 15 residues. Germline V gene data show CDR1 as LGHNA and CDR2 as YNFKEQ. This CDR3 reads CASSKQGSGANVLTF. In DNA, the CDR3 is TGTGCCAGCAGCAAACAGGGTTCTGGGGCCAACGTCCTGACTTTC.

This chain connects TRBV4-2 to TRBJ2-7; 7 positions match TRBD2. The germline V gene encodes CDR1 LGHNA and CDR2 YNFKEQ. The CDR3 length is 15 residues. With 0 bases clipped from V and 6 bases from J, the junction kept 8 bases outside the gene matches. The CDR3 DNA sequence: TGTGCCAGCAGCCAAGATCTCAGCCTAGCGGTCGAGCAGTACTTC. This sequence encodes CASSQDLSLAVEQYF.

The rearrangement links TRBV4-1 to TRBJ1-4, with a weak D call TRBD1 (6 bases). V was cut by 1 base and J by 6 bases, with 12 bases left in between. Germline V CDR1 and CDR2: MGHRA, YSYEKL. The CDR3 sequence is 15 residues long. In DNA form, the CDR3 reads TGCGCCAGCAGCCAAGGAAGAGGGGGGGATGAAAAACTGTTTTTT. Translating it yields CASSQGRGGDEKLFF.

A single count supports this clone. This rearrangement joins TRBV7-3 to TRBJ2-1; 8 bases line up with TRBD2. Losses at the gene ends were 3 bases for V and 9 bases for J; bases not matched to a gene: 7. CDR1 is SGHTA, CDR2 FQGTGA, per germline. The CDR3 has 14 amino acids. The CDR3 nucleotides read TGTGCCAGCAGCTTTACAGCGGGAGCTAGTGAGCAGTTCTTC. Protein sequence: CASSFTAGASEQFF.

This clone was recorded once. J is TRBJ2-5 and V is TRBV30; 8 bases align to TRBD2. The V segment lost 3 bases and the J segment 5 bases; nucleotides outside the gene matches: 11. Germline assignment: CDR1 GTSNPN and CDR2 SVGIG (reference sequence). CDR3 length: 15 amino acids. In nucleotides, the CDR3 is TGTGCCTGGAGCGAAACCGGGGGGGACCGGGAGACCCAGTACTTC. Translation gives CAWSETGGDRETQYF. The entire variable domain, with the rest obtained from reference TRBV30 and TRBJ2-5, is as follows: SQTIHQWPATLVQPVGSPLSLECTVEGTSNPNLYWYRQAAGRGLQLLFYSVGIGQISSEVPQNLSASRPQDRQFILSSKKLLLSDSGFYLCAWSETGGDRETQYFGPGTRLLVL.

The gene calls are TRBV2 and TRBJ1-1; 7 bases line up with TRBD1. Germline CDR1 SNHLY, CDR2 FYNNEI. This CDR3 comprises 15 residues. V was pared by 7 bases and J by 0 bases, with 8 bases of the junction left unmatched. DNA of the CDR3: TGTGCCAGCAACCTACAGGGGCGAATGAACACTGAAGCTTTCTTT. It yields the protein CASNLQGRMNTEAFF. Complete variable domain (other parts from reference TRBV2 and TRBJ1-1): EPEVTQTPSHQVTQMGQEVILRCVPISNHLYFYWYRQILGQKVEFLVSFYNNEISEKSEIFDDQFSVERPDGSNFTLKIRSTKLEDSAMYFCASNLQGRMNTEAFFGQGTRLTVV.

The chain employs TRBV27 and TRBJ2-2, with 8 bases aligning to TRBD1. V lost 8 bases and J lost 1; bases outside the gene matches: 3. This CDR3 is built from 14 residues. From germline, CDR1 is MNHEY and CDR2 SMNVEV (reference sequence). The CDR3 DNA reads as TGTGCCAGCGCCGACAGGGGGAACACCGGGGAGCTGTTTTTT. It is translated as CASADRGNTGELFF.

This chain links TRBV7-8 with TRBJ2-3; TRBD2 agrees at 11 bases. The ends lost 5 bases at V and 5 bases at J; junction bases unmatched: 3. The germline V gene has CDR1 SGHVS and CDR2 FQNEAQ. CDR3 length equals 14 residues. DNA for the CDR3: TGTGCCAGCAGCCCCGGGACTAGCGGAGATACGCAGTATTTT. Its translation is CASSPGTSGDTQYF.

The V gene is TRBV5-4, the J gene TRBJ1-1; D not certain. Germline V gene sequence: CDR1 SGHNT, CDR2 YYREEE (reference sequence). Trimming took off 3 bases at V and 1 base at J, with 7 bases between the two ends. The length of the CDR3 is 13 residues. The CDR3 sequence is CASSSKRNTEAFF. The CDR3 coding sequence is TGTGCCAGCAGCTCTAAGAGGAACACTGAAGCTTTCTTT.

The chain has TRBV7-8 and TRBJ2-2, with 9 bases fitting TRBD1. J was trimmed by 7 bases and V by 1 base; bases with no gene match: 4. This CDR3 is built from 15 residues. Per germline, CDR1 SGHVS and CDR2 FQNEAQ. CDR3 in DNA: TGTGCCAGCAGCTTAGACAGGGGGCGAGGCGGGGAGCTGTTTTTT. Protein product: CASSLDRGRGGELFF.

Written as DNA, the CDR3 is TGTGCCAGCAGTTACTTATCTGAGCAGTTCTTC. It yields the protein CASSYLSEQFF. The chain recombines TRBV6-5 with TRBJ2-1; D remains unclear. Trimming left V 1 base short and J 9 bases short, with 4 bases between. CDR1 is MNHEY and CDR2 is SVGAGI in the germline V gene. The CDR3 is made up of 11 amino acids.